These 30 T cell receptor beta chains came from one sample sequenced in a study of identifying expanded T cells in peripheral blood. Repertoires were generated with immunoSEQ multiplex PCR, while TCRdb's copy carries only in-frame clones and drops some. The sample contains about 90,000 clones, around 90% of which appear only once. Sequencing was carried out using blood. These receptors originate from a person between 18 and 69 years old in good health.

This clone was seen just once. The gene calls are TRBV5-1 and TRBJ2-1, with 7 bases fitting TRBD2. CDR1 is SGHRS, CDR2 YFSETQ, per germline. V gave up 2 bases and J gave up 5 bases; unmatched junction bases: 7. This CDR3 has 15 residues. DNA for the CDR3: TGCGCCAGCAGCTTCAATAGCGGGTGGAACAATGAGCAGTTCTTC. It translates to CASSFNSGWNNEQFF.

The CDR3 sequence is CASSLNRGENTEAFF. The DNA of the CDR3 is TGTGCCAGCAGCCTAAACAGGGGGGAGAACACTGAAGCTTTCTTT. This rearrangement joins TRBV7-9 to TRBJ1-1; TRBD1 aligns across 8 bases. From germline, CDR1 is SEHNR and CDR2 FQNEAQ (reference sequence). With 5 bases clipped from V and 1 base from J, the junction kept 6 bases outside the gene matches. The CDR3 length is 15 residues. Full variable domain (missing parts from reference TRBV7-9 and TRBJ1-1): DTGVSQNPRHKITKRGQNVTFRCDPISEHNRLYWYRQTLGQGPEFLTYFQNEAQLEKSRLLSDRFSAERPKGSFSTLEIQRTEQGDSAMYLCASSLNRGENTEAFFGQGTRLTVV.

In nucleotides, the CDR3 is TGTGCCAGCAGTTACACCAGCGGGAAAGATACGCAGTATTTT. It encodes CASSYTSGKDTQYF. The chain is built from TRBV6-5 and TRBJ2-3, with TRBD2 matching over 7 bases. The CDR3 totals 14 residues. V gave up 2 bases and J gave up 5 bases; unmatched junction bases: 4. Germline values: CDR1 MNHEY, CDR2 SVGAGI.

The genes are TRBV5-6 and TRBJ1-2; possibly TRBD1 for D (5 bases). Looked up from germline, CDR1 is SGHDT and CDR2 is YYEEEE. V shed 4 bases and J shed 5 bases, with 12 bases lying between them. CDR3 length: 13 amino acids. The CDR3 is CASSPRGGYGYTF. The CDR3 nucleotides are TGTGCCAGCAGCCCCCGGGGGGGGTATGGCTACACCTTC.

The table lists this clone with a count of one. The rearrangement joins TRBV19 to TRBJ1-3; 7 nucleotides align to TRBD1. The trim removed 8 bases at V and 9 bases at J, leaving 4 bases unmatched. Germline lookup yields CDR1 LNHDA and CDR2 SQIVND (reference sequence). The CDR3 loop spans 11 amino acids. CDR3 residues: CASVNRGTIYF. CDR3 DNA: TGTGCCAGTGTAAACAGGGGCACCATATATTTT.

The chain has TRBV19 and TRBJ2-2; D uncertain. The CDR3 is 14 residues long. Germline CDR1 is LNHDA and CDR2 is SQIVND (reference sequence). Trimming left V 8 bases short and J 1 base short, with 11 bases between. The CDR3 region is CASVRGRNTGELFF. The CDR3 nucleotides are TGTGCCAGTGTTCGTGGACGGAACACCGGGGAGCTGTTTTTT. The variable domain in full, completed from reference TRBV19 and TRBJ2-2, reads DGGITQSPKYLFRKEGQNVTLSCEQNLNHDAMYWYRQDPGQGLRLIYYSQIVNDFQKGDIAEGYSVSREKKESFPLTVTSAQKNPTAFYLCASVRGRNTGELFFGEGSRLTVL.

V is TRBV5-1 and J is TRBJ2-3, with D possibly matching TRBD2 (6 bases). The CDR3 covers 13 residues. The V gene's germline CDR1 is SGHRS and CDR2 YFSETQ. V was cut by 4 bases and J by 4 bases, with 10 bases left in between. The CDR3 sequence: CASSAGSSDTQYF. The CDR3 nucleotides are TGCGCCAGCAGCGCCGGGAGTTCAGATACGCAGTATTTT.

This chain joins TRBV6-6 and TRBJ2-7; 8 bases are shared with TRBD1. This CDR3 has 14 amino acids. Germline V gene sequence: CDR1 MNHNY, CDR2 SVGAGI (reference sequence). V lost 10 bases, J lost 0 bases, and 8 bases stayed unmatched. The CDR3 loop is CATFKQGASYEQYF. The CDR3 region has the DNA TGTGCCACATTTAAGCAGGGGGCCTCCTACGAGCAGTACTTC.

DNA for the CDR3: TGCAGCGTTGGGAATACCTGGATGAACACTGAAGCTTTCTTT. Protein sequence: CSVGNTWMNTEAFF. The rearrangement uses TRBV29-1 and TRBJ1-1, with D unresolved. The V end was cut by 4 bases, the J end by 0 bases, with 12 bases between. Germline CDR1 SQVTM, CDR2 ANQGSEA. The CDR3 extends over 14 amino acids. Full variable domain (outside the CDR3, taken from reference TRBV29-1 and TRBJ1-1): SAVISQKPSRDICQRGTSLTIQCQVDSQVTMMFWYRQQPGQSLTLIATANQGSEATYESGFVIDKFPISRPNLTFSTLTVSNMSPEDSSIYLCSVGNTWMNTEAFFGQGTRLTVV.

This clone was observed a single time. J is TRBJ1-4 and V is TRBV19; D not resolved. The CDR3 is 14 amino acids. Germline V gives CDR1 LNHDA, CDR2 SQIVND (reference sequence). Trimming took off 6 bases at V and 7 bases at J, with 15 bases between the two ends. Here the CDR3 reads CASRTPGDGEKLFF. The CDR3 DNA reads as TGTGCCAGTAGAACTCCTGGGGATGGTGAAAAACTGTTTTTT. Looking up the rest from reference TRBV19 and TRBJ1-4 gives the full variable domain: DGGITQSPKYLFRKEGQNVTLSCEQNLNHDAMYWYRQDPGQGLRLIYYSQIVNDFQKGDIAEGYSVSREKKESFPLTVTSAQKNPTAFYLCASRTPGDGEKLFFGSGTQLSVL.

V is TRBV30 and J is TRBJ1-2; D is unresolved. There are 12 residues in the CDR3. CDR1 and CDR2 (germline): GTSNPN, SVGIG (reference sequence). Trimming stripped 5 bases from V and 2 bases from J, with 9 bases between. DNA of the CDR3: TGTGCCTGGGACATGGCAAACTATGGCTACACCTTC. Translating it yields CAWDMANYGYTF.

This rearrangement joins TRBV11-2 to TRBJ2-5; no firm D call. Germline-derived CDR1 and CDR2 are SGHAT and FQNNGV. There are 14 residues in the CDR3. The V and J ends lost 8 bases and 1 base respectively, with 14 bases between them. As DNA, the CDR3 is TGTGCCAGCTCCCCGGAGCCTCTCCAAGAGACCCAGTACTTC. This translates into CASSPEPLQETQYF.

The sample holds a few counts of this clone. CDR3: CASRTAGGSYEQYF. The CDR3 nucleotides are TGTGCCAGCAGAACGGCCGGGGGGAGTTACGAGCAGTACTTC. V and J are TRBV6-5 and TRBJ2-7, with 7 nucleotides matching TRBD2. CDR1 is MNHEY and CDR2 is SVGAGI in the germline V gene. This CDR3 spans 14 amino acids. V lost 6 bases to trimming and J lost 4 bases; unmatched junction nucleotides: 9.

The V call is TRBV7-9, the J call TRBJ1-2, with TRBD1 matching over 7 bases. Germline loops: CDR1 SEHNR, CDR2 FQNEAQ (reference sequence). V gave up 5 bases and J gave up 3 bases; unmatched junction bases: 9. The CDR3 spans 15 residues. In nucleotides, the CDR3 is TGTGCCAGCAGCCTCACGGACAGGTGGGACTATGGCTACACCTTC. Translation: CASSLTDRWDYGYTF. The whole variable domain, filled in from reference TRBV7-9 and TRBJ1-2, reads DTGVSQNPRHKITKRGQNVTFRCDPISEHNRLYWYRQTLGQGPEFLTYFQNEAQLEKSRLLSDRFSAERPKGSFSTLEIQRTEQGDSAMYLCASSLTDRWDYGYTFGSGTRLTVV.

The chain employs TRBV9 and TRBJ1-2, with D unresolved. This CDR3 is 14 amino acids long. V lost 4 bases and J 1 base, leaving 11 bases between the germline ends. Germline assignment: CDR1 SGDLS and CDR2 YYNGEE. CDR3 in amino acids: CASSPRTVNYGYTF. The DNA of the CDR3 is TGTGCCAGCAGCCCCCGGACGGTTAACTATGGCTACACCTTC.

V gene TRBV9 combines with J gene TRBJ2-5; possibly TRBD2 for D (5 bases). V was trimmed by 2 bases and J by 5 bases, leaving 16 bases between them. The CDR3 spans 15 residues. Germline CDR1 reads SGDLS; CDR2 reads YYNGEE. CDR3 sequence: CASSVIGGEGETQYF. In DNA form, the CDR3 reads TGTGCCAGCAGCGTGATTGGAGGAGAAGGCGAGACCCAGTACTTC.

The V call is TRBV9, the J call TRBJ1-2, with TRBD1 as a possible D gene (6 bases). The CDR3 consists of 16 residues. V was cut by 6 bases and J by 0 bases, with 18 bases left in between. Germline values: CDR1 SGDLS, CDR2 YYNGEE. CDR3 sequence reads: CASNPAGRGPNYGYTF. Written as DNA, the CDR3 is TGTGCCAGCAACCCCGCGGGCAGGGGACCTAACTATGGCTACACCTTC.

This clone was seen just once. This chain uses TRBV19 with TRBJ1-5; D unclear. Trimming stripped 3 bases from V and 7 bases from J, with 19 bases between. Germline V gives CDR1 LNHDA, CDR2 SQIVND (reference sequence). The length of the CDR3 is 16 residues. The CDR3 DNA reads TGTGCCAGTAGTATCATGTTGAGGGAAAACGGGCAGCCCCAGCATTTT. Translation gives CASSIMLRENGQPQHF.

This clone was counted once. This sequence joins TRBV6-6 and TRBJ1-5, with TRBD1 as a possible D gene (5 bases). There are 16 residues in the CDR3. Between the trimmed V and J ends, which lost 3 bases and 1 base, there was a span of 13 bases. Germline V gene sequence: CDR1 MNHNY, CDR2 SVGAGI (reference sequence). The DNA of the CDR3 is TGTGCCAGCAGTTATAGCCAGGGAAGGAGCAATCAGCCCCAGCATTTT. Translating it yields CASSYSQGRSNQPQHF.

The chain is built from TRBV15 and TRBJ1-4; D is possibly TRBD1 (6 bases). This CDR3 comprises 15 residues. The V gene's germline CDR1 is LNHNV and CDR2 YYDKDF (reference sequence). With 2 bases removed from V and 1 base from J, the gap between germline ends came to 8 bases. The CDR3 sequence is CATSRIRGTNEKLFF. The CDR3 DNA reads TGTGCCACCAGCAGAATCAGGGGAACTAATGAAAAACTGTTTTTT.

V is TRBV9 and J is TRBJ2-1, with 7 bases that match TRBD1. The CDR3 loop spans 12 amino acids. CDR1 is SGDLS and CDR2 is YYNGEE in the germline V gene. J gave up 7 bases and V 3 bases, and 1 base lay outside the gene matches. This CDR3 is CASSAQGNEQFF. The CDR3 coding sequence is TGTGCCAGCAGCGCACAGGGGAATGAGCAGTTCTTC. Together with reference TRBV9 and TRBJ2-1, the CDR3 gives the full variable domain: DSGVTQTPKHLITATGQRVTLRCSPRSGDLSVYWYQQSLDQGLQFLIQYYNGEERAKGNILERFSAQQFPDLHSELNLSSLELGDSALYFCASSAQGNEQFFGPGTRLTVL.

The V call is TRBV7-2, the J call TRBJ2-5; TRBD2 matches at 13 bases. Germline V gene sequence: CDR1 SGHTA, CDR2 FQGNSA. Trimming cost V 5 bases and J 5 bases; bases outside gene matches: 8. This CDR3 has 16 residues. DNA for the CDR3: TGTGCCAGCAGCCGCGGACTAGCGGGAGACTTGGAGACCCAGTACTTC. The encoded protein is CASSRGLAGDLETQYF. The whole variable domain, filled in from reference TRBV7-2 and TRBJ2-5, reads GAGVSQSPSNKVTEKGKDVELRCDPISGHTALYWYRQSLGQGLEFLIYFQGNSAPDKSGLPSDRFSAERTGGSVSTLTIQRTQQEDSAVYLCASSRGLAGDLETQYFGPGTRLLVL.

The V and J genes are TRBV11-3 and TRBJ1-1; D is possibly TRBD1 (6 bases). The CDR3 loop spans 14 amino acids. Trimming stripped 4 bases from V and 5 bases from J, with 14 bases between. CDR1 and CDR2 from the germline V gene are SGHNT and YENEEA. The CDR3 is CASSSTPGETEAFF. CDR3 sequence (DNA): TGTGCCAGCAGCTCGACCCCAGGGGAAACTGAAGCTTTCTTT.

The V gene is TRBV7-8, the J gene TRBJ1-2; no firm D call. This CDR3 is built from 15 residues. CDR1 is SGHVS and CDR2 is FQNEAQ in the germline V gene. V shed 4 bases and J shed 1 base, with 13 bases lying between them. CDR3 in DNA: TGTGCCAGCAGCTCGCAACTTCAGCTTAACTATGGCTACACCTTC. It yields the protein CASSSQLQLNYGYTF. The full variable domain, rest sourced from reference TRBV7-8 and TRBJ1-2, is GAGVSQSPRYKVAKRGQDVALRCDPISGHVSLFWYQQALGQGPEFLTYFQNEAQLDKSGLPSDRFFAERPEGSVSTLKIQRTQQEDSAVYLCASSSQLQLNYGYTFGSGTRLTVV.

The chain has TRBV6-1 and TRBJ2-7; D is ambiguous. V was cut by 4 bases and J by 3 bases, with 4 bases left in between. CDR3 size: 11 residues. CDR1 and CDR2 (germline): MNHNS, SASEGT. CDR3 coding DNA: TGTGCCAGCAGTGCAATCTACGAGCAGTACTTC. Translated: CASSAIYEQYF.

The chain uses TRBV6-5 and TRBJ1-1, with TRBD1 as a possible D gene (6 bases). Trimming shortened V by 6 bases and J by 12 bases, and 17 bases separated the two germline ends. The CDR3 loop spans 12 amino acids. The germline gives CDR1 MNHEY, CDR2 SVGAGI. The CDR3 region has the DNA TGTGCCAGCAGGCGCACAGGGAAGGGAACTTTCTTT. Encoded protein: CASRRTGKGTFF.

The rearrangement joins TRBV30 to TRBJ1-2; D remains unclear. Germline V gives CDR1 GTSNPN, CDR2 SVGIG (reference sequence). The CDR3 consists of 16 residues. The V and J ends lost 2 bases and 0 bases respectively, with 16 bases between them. The CDR3 reads CAWSIKGIIPNYGYTF. CDR3 sequence (DNA): TGTGCCTGGAGTATTAAGGGTATAATACCTAACTATGGCTACACCTTC.

The V gene is TRBV7-3, the J gene TRBJ2-1, with a weak D call TRBD2 (6 bases). Germline CDR1 reads SGHTA; CDR2 reads FQGTGA. This CDR3 spans 15 amino acids. V was trimmed by 1 base and J by 2 bases, leaving 9 bases between them. The CDR3 reads CASSLSGDPYNEQFF. CDR3 in DNA: TGTGCCAGCAGCTTAAGCGGGGACCCCTACAATGAGCAGTTCTTC. The whole variable domain, filled in from reference TRBV7-3 and TRBJ2-1, reads GAGVSQTPSNKVTEKGKYVELRCDPISGHTALYWYRQSLGQGPEFLIYFQGTGAADDSGLPNDRFFAVRPEGSVSTLKIQRTERGDSAVYLCASSLSGDPYNEQFFGPGTRLTVL.

The chain uses TRBV5-6 and TRBJ2-5; unclear D gene. V lost 0 bases and J 5 bases, leaving 5 bases between the germline ends. This CDR3 contains 12 residues. Germline CDR1 reads SGHDT; CDR2 reads YYEEEE. CDR3 residues: CASSLGLETQYF. The CDR3 bases are TGTGCCAGCAGCTTGGGTCTGGAGACCCAGTACTTC.

The CDR3 DNA sequence: TGTGCCAGCAGTTACTCGAACTCCCTCGGCTACACCTTC. It yields the protein CASSYSNSLGYTF. This chain uses TRBV6-5 with TRBJ1-2; D call uncertain. This CDR3 has 13 residues. Trimming pared 0 bases from V and 8 bases from J, leaving 10 bases between. Germline V gene lookup returns CDR1 MNHEY and CDR2 SVGAGI.